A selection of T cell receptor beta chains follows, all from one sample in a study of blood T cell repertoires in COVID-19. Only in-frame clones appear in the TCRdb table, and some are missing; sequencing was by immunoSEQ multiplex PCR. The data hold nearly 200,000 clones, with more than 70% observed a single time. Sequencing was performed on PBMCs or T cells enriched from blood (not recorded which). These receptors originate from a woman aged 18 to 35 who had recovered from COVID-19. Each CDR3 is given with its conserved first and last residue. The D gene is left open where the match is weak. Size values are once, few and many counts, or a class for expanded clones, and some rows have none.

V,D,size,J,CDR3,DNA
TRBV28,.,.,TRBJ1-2,CASSFSTLRTNYGYTF,TGTGCCAGCAGTTTTTCTACCCTCCGTACTAACTATGGCTACACCTTC
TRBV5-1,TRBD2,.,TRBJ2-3,CASSSTSGGATDTQYF,TGCGCCAGCAGCTCCACTAGCGGGGGGGCCACAGATACGCAGTATTTT
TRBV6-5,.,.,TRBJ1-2,CASTPWGVIGYTF,TGTGCCAGCACCCCGTGGGGAGTAATTGGCTACACCTTC
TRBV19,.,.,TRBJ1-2,CASKESGGVDYGYTF,TGTGCCAGTAAAGAGTCGGGGGGCGTTGACTATGGCTACACCTTC
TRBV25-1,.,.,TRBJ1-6,CASSFSGGGSPLHF,TGTGCCAGCAGTTTTTCCGGGGGAGGTTCACCCCTCCACTTT
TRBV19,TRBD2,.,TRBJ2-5,CASSIVAGGKETQYF,TGTGCCAGTAGTATAGTAGCGGGGGGCAAAGAGACCCAGTACTTC
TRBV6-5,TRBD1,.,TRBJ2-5,CASRSTGGGETQYF,TGTGCCAGCAGATCGACAGGGGGTGGTGAGACCCAGTACTTC
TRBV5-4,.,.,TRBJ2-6,CASSSLTALGANVLTF,TGTGCCAGCAGCTCGCTCACAGCTCTGGGGGCCAACGTCCTGACTTTC
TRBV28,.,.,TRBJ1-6,CASQTPNNSPLHF,TGTGCCAGTCAGACACCAAATAATTCACCCCTCCACTTT
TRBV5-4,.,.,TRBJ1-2,CASSHPTEQRITTF,TGTGCCAGCAGCCATCCAACCGAACAGCGGATAACCACCTTC
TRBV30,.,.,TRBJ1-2,CAWSVQIEPVF,TGTGCCTGGAGTGTACAGATAGAGCCCGTATTC
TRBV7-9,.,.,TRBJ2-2,CASRLGQYTGELFF,TGTGCCAGCAGGTTGGGGCAGTACACCGGGGAGCTGTTTTTT
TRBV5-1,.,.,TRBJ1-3,CASSGDIGNTIYF,TGCGCCAGCAGCGGGGACATCGGAAACACCATATATTTT
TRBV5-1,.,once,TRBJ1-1,CASSFVGGKNTEAFF,TGCGCCAGCAGCTTCGTAGGCGGGAAGAACACTGAAGCTTTCTTT
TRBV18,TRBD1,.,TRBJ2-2,CASSPPAGQVFRHPDTGELFF,TGTGCCAGCTCACCACCCGCGGGACAGGTTTTCAGGCACCCAGACACCGGGGAGCTGTTTTTT
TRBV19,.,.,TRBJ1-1,CATQRRGEAFF,TGTGCCACCCAGAGAAGGGGAGAAGCTTTCTTT
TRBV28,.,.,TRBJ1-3,CASSFPLSSGNTIYF,TGTGCCAGCAGTTTCCCCCTGAGCTCTGGAAACACCATATATTTT
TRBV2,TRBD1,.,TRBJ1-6,CASRVLRTGGSIGNSPLHF,TGTGCCAGCAGGGTCTTAAGGACAGGGGGCTCGATTGGGAATTCACCCCTCCACTTT
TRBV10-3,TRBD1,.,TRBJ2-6,CAITGQGFSGANVLTF,TGTGCCATTACGGGACAGGGCTTCTCTGGGGCCAACGTCCTGACTTTC
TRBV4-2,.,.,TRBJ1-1,CASSQEDALRREAFF,TGTGCCAGCAGCCAAGAAGACGCCTTGAGGAGGGAAGCTTTCTTT
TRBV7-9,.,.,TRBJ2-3,CASSLGTDTDTQYF,TGTGCCAGCAGCTTAGGGACAGACACAGATACGCAGTATTTT
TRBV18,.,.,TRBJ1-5,CASSRTQKPSNQPQHF,TGTGCCAGCTCGCGAACGCAAAAACCAAGCAATCAGCCCCAGCATTTT
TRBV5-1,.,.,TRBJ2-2,CASSLSRLETGELFF,TGCGCCAGCAGCTTGTCCCGCTTAGAGACCGGGGAGCTGTTTTTT
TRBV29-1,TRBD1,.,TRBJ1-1,CSVEDGDRVEAFF,TGCAGCGTTGAAGATGGGGACAGGGTCGAGGCTTTCTTT
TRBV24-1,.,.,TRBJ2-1,CATSGSGGRALQGYNEQFF,TGTGCCACCAGTGGCTCCGGGGGGAGGGCCCTACAGGGTTACAATGAGCAGTTCTTC
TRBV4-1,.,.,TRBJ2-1,CASSLGGYNEQFF,TGCGCCAGCAGCCTAGGGGGCTACAATGAGCAGTTCTTC
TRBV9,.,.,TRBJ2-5,CASSVQGGETQYF,TGTGCCAGCAGCGTACAGGGTGGAGAGACCCAGTACTTC
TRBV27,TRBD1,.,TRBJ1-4,CASSDRGYGGDPEKLFF,TGTGCCAGCAGTGACAGGGGGTATGGGGGAGACCCTGAAAAACTGTTTTTT
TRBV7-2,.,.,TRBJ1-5,CASSLRQGQNQPQHF,TGTGCCAGCAGCTTAAGGCAGGGGCAAAATCAGCCCCAGCATTTT
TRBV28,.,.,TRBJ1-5,CASRDGQNNQPQHF,TGTGCCAGCAGGGACGGACAAAACAATCAGCCCCAGCATTTT
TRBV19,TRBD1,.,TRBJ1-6,CASSEQGSLGSPLHF,TGTGCCAGTAGTGAACAGGGGTCACTAGGGTCACCCCTCCACTTT
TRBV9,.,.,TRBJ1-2,CASSVLDSYGYTF,TGTGCCAGCAGCGTATTGGACAGCTATGGCTACACCTTC
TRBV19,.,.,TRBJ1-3,CARTRARVQPGNTIYF,TGTGCCAGGACCCGAGCCAGGGTGCAGCCCGGAAACACCATATATTTT
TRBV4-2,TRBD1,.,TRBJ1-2,CASSQATGVSSNYGYTF,TGTGCCAGCAGCCAAGCGACAGGGGTGTCGTCTAACTATGGCTACACCTTC
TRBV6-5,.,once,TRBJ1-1,CASSYSHLNTEAFF,TGTGCCAGCAGTTACTCCCATTTGAACACTGAAGCTTTCTTT
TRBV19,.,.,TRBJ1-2,CASSIGLLNYGYTF,TGTGCCAGTAGTATCGGACTGTTGAACTATGGCTACACCTTC
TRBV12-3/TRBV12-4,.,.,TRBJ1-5,CASSRGGQPQHF,TGTGCCAGCAGTCGCGGGGGTCAGCCCCAGCATTTT
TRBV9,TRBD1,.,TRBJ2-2,CASSVAQGAWSGELFF,TGTGCCAGCAGCGTAGCACAGGGGGCGTGGTCCGGGGAGCTGTTTTTT